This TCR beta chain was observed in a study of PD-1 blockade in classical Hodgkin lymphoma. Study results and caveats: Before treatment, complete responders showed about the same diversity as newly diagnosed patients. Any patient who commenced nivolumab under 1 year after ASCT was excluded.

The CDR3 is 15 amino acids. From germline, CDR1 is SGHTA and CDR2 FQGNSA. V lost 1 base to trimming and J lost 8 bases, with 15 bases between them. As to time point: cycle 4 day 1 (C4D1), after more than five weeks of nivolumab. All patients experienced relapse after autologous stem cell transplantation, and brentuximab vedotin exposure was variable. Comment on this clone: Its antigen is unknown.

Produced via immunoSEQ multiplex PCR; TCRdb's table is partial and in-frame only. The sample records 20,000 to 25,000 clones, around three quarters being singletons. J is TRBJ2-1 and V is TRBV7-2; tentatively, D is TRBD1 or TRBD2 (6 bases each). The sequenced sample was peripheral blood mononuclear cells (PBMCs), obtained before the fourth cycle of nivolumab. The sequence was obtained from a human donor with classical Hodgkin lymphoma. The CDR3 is CASSLVPTGGDEQFF. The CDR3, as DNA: TGTGCCAGCAGCTTAGTTCCGACAGGAGGGGATGAGCAGTTCTTC.